The clone carrying this T cell receptor (beta chain) was observed once. As yet, its antigen is unknown. Germline and junction disagree at one end, which may indicate a read error. Making the bulk TCR libraries relied on previously described methods and listed TCR primers. Using its own MiXCR run on the PCR reads, TCRdb lists one record per CDR3 protein. The table lists 50,000 or so distinct CDR3 sequences, about 23% of them singletons. This entry comes from a study of molecular identifiers for immune sequencing clone quantification. Study-wide background: Replicates partitioned RNA from approximately 20,000 or 100,000 naive CD8 cells into five parts, sequencing four.

Naive CD8 T cells were sorted, and the gate applied was CD8+CD4-CCR7+CD45RA+. Study results and limitations: The sizes of highly expanded clones could be underestimated when identical TCR molecules share a barcode.

The CDR3 length is 15 residues. CDR1 and CDR2 (germline): MNHEY, SVGEGT. V and J are TRBV6-2 or TRBV6-3 and TRBJ2-5; no clear D gene. The source of this sequence is a human donor in good health. Some libraries in this study had Jurkat cell RNA spiked in. The sample consisted of naive CD8+ T cells from blood, with Jurkat cell RNA spiked in. Indicated subset: FACS-sorted CD8+CD4-CCR7+CD45RA+ naive T cells. CDR3 in DNA: TGTGCCAGCAGTTGGCGGCGAAACCCCCAAGAGCCCCAGTACTTC. Residues: CASSWRRNPQEPQYF.